The 28 T cell receptor beta chains reported below all come from one sample, sequenced in a study of blood T cells in healthy people across ages. Then a second PCR, running roughly 7 to 11 cycles, was carried out with a sample-barcoded 5' primer and a J-beta primer mix. MiXCR, run by TCRdb on the 5' RACE reads, gives a single entry per CDR3 protein. Of approximately 810,000 distinct CDR3 sequences in the sample, roughly 35% were seen once. Sequenced input: blood. The receptors stem from a man between 18 and 35 years old in good health.

In its sample, this clonotype was seen many times. J is TRBJ2-5 and V is TRBV7-2, with D maybe TRBD2 (6 bases). Trimming shortened V by 6 bases and J by 5 bases, and 16 bases separated the two germline ends. The V gene's germline CDR1 is SGHTA and CDR2 FQGNSA. This CDR3 has 14 residues. The CDR3 here is CASSADRGRETQYF. Written as DNA, the CDR3 is TGTGCCAGCAGTGCCGATCGAGGGAGGGAGACCCAGTACTTC.

This clonotype turned up a few times. The chain recombines TRBV6-5 with TRBJ2-2; D may be TRBD1 (6 bases). CDR1 is MNHEY and CDR2 is SVGAGI in the germline V gene. The length of the CDR3 is 14 residues. The V end was cut by 6 bases, the J end by 9 bases, with 17 bases between. The chain's CDR3 is CASSLRTDHRELFF. The CDR3 nucleotides are TGTGCCAGCAGCCTACGGACAGATCATCGGGAGCTGTTTTTT.

This clonotype occurred a few times. This chain connects TRBV12-3 or TRBV12-4 to TRBJ2-3, with 7 bases fitting TRBD1. Trimming removed 9 bases from V and 7 bases from J; junction bases left unmatched: 10. CDR3 length: 13 residues. This chain's CDR3 is CASGDSGVHTQYF. CDR3 DNA: TGTGCCAGTGGGGACAGTGGAGTTCATACGCAGTATTTT.

This chain connects TRBV14 to TRBJ1-1, with 8 bases identical to TRBD1. The germline CDR1 and CDR2 sequences are SGHDN and FVKESK. V was clipped by 4 bases and J by 5 bases; unmatched bases: 9. This CDR3 comprises 15 residues. DNA of the CDR3: TGTGCCAGCAGCCCATGGACAGGGACGACGACTGAAGCTTTCTTT. It is translated as CASSPWTGTTTEAFF.

The V call is TRBV29-1, the J call TRBJ2-1; D is unclear. TRBJ2-7 explains the end of the DNA better; the J call may be wrong. Germline CDR1 reads SQVTM; CDR2 reads ANQGSEA. There are 12 residues in the CDR3. The CDR3 is CSVRTASYEQYF. The CDR3 nucleotides are TGCAGCGTGCGGACCGCCTCCTACGAGCAGTACTTC.

The chain employs TRBV28 and TRBJ2-7; possible D gene TRBD1, 6 bases. The CDR3 runs 14 residues. The germline V gene has CDR1 MDHEN and CDR2 SYDVKM. The V gene lost 6 bases and the J gene lost 0 bases, with 12 bases spanning the gap. The CDR3 bases are TGTGCCAGCAGCCCAACAGGGCTCTCCTACGAGCAGTACTTC. This sequence encodes CASSPTGLSYEQYF.

The V gene is TRBV12-5, the J gene TRBJ1-1, with unresolved D. Germline V gene sequence: CDR1 LGHNT, CDR2 FRNRAP. Trimming left V 7 bases short and J 6 bases short, with 9 bases between. This CDR3 has 11 residues. The CDR3: CASAVSPEAFF. CDR3 bases: TGTGCTAGTGCGGTGTCCCCTGAAGCTTTCTTT.

This clonotype has only a few counts. The V and J genes are TRBV5-6 and TRBJ1-1, with 7 bases that match TRBD1. With V trimmed by 1 base and J by 3 bases, 12 bases remained unmatched. This CDR3 is 17 amino acids long. CDR1 SGHDT and CDR2 YYEEEE come from the germline V gene. The DNA of the CDR3 is TGTGCCAGCAGCTTGTCTCCAGGGGGGATAACGGACACTGAAGCTTTCTTT. This translates into CASSLSPGGITDTEAFF. Drawing the rest from reference TRBV5-6 and TRBJ1-1, the complete variable domain is DAGVTQSPTHLIKTRGQQVTLRCSPKSGHDTVSWYQQALGQGPQFIFQYYEEEERQRGNFPDRFSGHQFPNYSSELNVNALLLGDSALYLCASSLSPGGITDTEAFFGQGTRLTVV.

Of note for this clonotype: One end of the junction is discordant with germline, which a read error may explain. The CDR3 DNA sequence: TGTGCCTGGACCGCCGGGACGTCGGTAGGCTACACATTC. It codes for CAWTAGTSVGYTF. The rearrangement uses TRBV30 and TRBJ1-2; D is possibly TRBD1 (5 bases). Germline CDR1 is GTSNPN and CDR2 is SVGIG (reference sequence). The CDR3 spans 13 residues.

J is TRBJ2-3 and V is TRBV6-2 or TRBV6-3; TRBD2 agrees at 8 bases. This CDR3 has 15 residues. Germline assignment: CDR1 MNHEY and CDR2 SVGEGT. The V and J ends lost 1 base and 2 bases, in that order; junction bases with no gene match: 2. This chain's CDR3 is CASSYWRGVTDTQYF. The CDR3 bases are TGTGCCAGCAGTTACTGGCGGGGGGTCACAGATACGCAGTATTTT.

This clonotype occurred a few times. The CDR3 sequence: CASSPLWSYGYTF. CDR3 coding DNA: TGCGCCAGCAGCCCATTATGGAGCTATGGCTACACCTTC. The chain employs TRBV5-1 and TRBJ1-2; D call uncertain. Trimming cost V 4 bases and J 4 bases, with 11 bases left between them. This CDR3 has 13 residues. Germline-derived CDR1 and CDR2 are SGHRS and YFSETQ.

This chain uses TRBV3-1 with TRBJ1-1; TRBD1 agrees at 8 bases. The germline CDR1 and CDR2 sequences are LGHDT and YNNKEL (reference sequence). This CDR3 spans 13 amino acids. The junction had 2 bases not matched to a gene; V was cut back by 1 base and J by 7 bases. CDR3 loop: CASSQVRGREAFF. CDR3 nucleotide sequence: TGTGCCAGCAGCCAAGTCAGGGGGCGTGAAGCTTTCTTT.

The chain has TRBV6-1 and TRBJ2-1, with 11 nucleotides matching TRBD1. Gene TRBJ2-7 matches the end of the DNA better, so the J call may be wrong. Germline CDR1 reads MNHNS; CDR2 reads SASEGT. The CDR3 runs 15 residues. The CDR3 here is CASSVHRDRGNEQYF. The CDR3 DNA reads TGTGCCAGCAGTGTACACCGGGACAGGGGGAATGAGCAGTACTTC.

The V call is TRBV9, the J call TRBJ1-2; TRBD1 aligns across 7 bases. V lost 4 bases, J lost 7 bases, and 10 bases stayed unmatched. The CDR3 spans 14 residues. CDR1 and CDR2 (germline): SGDLS, YYNGEE. Written as DNA, the CDR3 is TGTGCCAGCAGCCCTCACAGGGGAACTACTGGCTACACCTTC. It codes for CASSPHRGTTGYTF.

In DNA, the CDR3 is TGTGCCAGCAGCAGAGGGGAAAGACCCTACGAGCAGTACTTC. Residues: CASSRGERPYEQYF. This chain joins TRBV7-2 and TRBJ2-4; tentatively, D is TRBD1 or TRBD2 (5 bases each). The J call could be wrong; TRBJ2-7 is a better fit for the DNA end. The CDR3 contains 14 residues. The germline V gene has CDR1 SGHTA and CDR2 FQGNSA.

This clonotype was observed once. This chain connects TRBV7-6 to TRBJ2-3; D is perhaps TRBD1 (6 bases). This CDR3 is 16 amino acids long. Trimming cost V 5 bases and J 2 bases, with 17 bases left between them. The germline gives CDR1 SGHVS, CDR2 FNYEAQ. CDR3 nucleotides: TGTGCCAGCAGCCATGACCTAGGACAGACCACAGATACGCAGTATTTT. Encoded protein: CASSHDLGQTTDTQYF. The complete variable domain, with remaining parts taken from reference TRBV7-6 and TRBJ2-3, reads GAGVSQSPRYKVTKRGQDVALRCDPISGHVSLYWYRQALGQGPEFLTYFNYEAQQDKSGLPNDRFSAERPEGSISTLTIQRTEQRDSAMYRCASSHDLGQTTDTQYFGPGTRLTVL.

This clonotype showed up many times. The gene calls are TRBV29-1 and TRBJ2-3; TRBD1 aligns across 7 bases. Germline V gives CDR1 SQVTM, CDR2 ANQGSEA. After removal of 7 bases from V and 7 bases from J, the junction contained 5 bases not matched to a gene. The CDR3 has 11 amino acids. CDR3 loop: CSAKGANTQYF. DNA of the CDR3: TGCAGCGCCAAGGGGGCAAATACGCAGTATTTT.

V is TRBV7-9 and J is TRBJ1-2; TRBD1 is a possible D gene (6 bases). CDR3 length equals 16 residues. V was shortened by 5 bases and J by 4 bases, with 20 bases between the two germline ends. The germline CDR1 and CDR2 sequences are SEHNR and FQNEAQ (reference sequence). This CDR3 reads CASSPTDRRQFYGYTF. Written as DNA, the CDR3 is TGTGCCAGCAGCCCCACCGACAGGAGACAGTTCTATGGCTACACCTTC.

This clonotype was seen more than once but under ten times. The J gene is TRBJ1-5, the V gene TRBV12-3 or TRBV12-4; 8 bases line up with TRBD1. J was trimmed by 6 bases and V by 5 bases; bases with no gene match: 3. This CDR3 is 13 amino acids long. The CDR3 bases are TGTGCCAGCAGTACTGGGACAGGTCAGCCCCAGCATTTT. Translated: CASSTGTGQPQHF.

The rearrangement links TRBV28 to TRBJ2-1; 10 nucleotides match TRBD1. The CDR3 is made up of 18 amino acids. V lost 6 bases to trimming and J lost 9 bases; unmatched junction nucleotides: 20. Germline loops: CDR1 MDHEN, CDR2 SYDVKM. The CDR3 sequence is CASSEPTLGTGERGEQFF. The CDR3 DNA reads TGTGCCAGCAGCGAACCTACCCTCGGGACAGGGGAGAGGGGTGAGCAGTTCTTC.

This clonotype was observed a few times. The genes are TRBV20-1 and TRBJ1-2; no definite D call. V lost 7 bases and J 4 bases, leaving 16 bases between the germline ends. There are 13 residues in the CDR3. In germline, CDR1 is DFQATT, CDR2 SNEGSKA (reference sequence). The CDR3 spells CSVLIPRSYGYTF. The DNA for the CDR3 is TGCAGTGTCTTAATCCCGCGCAGCTATGGCTACACCTTC.

This clonotype was found a few times. J is TRBJ2-4 and V is TRBV20-1; 9 bases agree with TRBD2. Unmatched junction bases numbered 9, after V lost 4 bases and J lost 5 bases. Germline V CDR1 and CDR2: DFQATT, SNEGSKA (reference sequence). There are 15 residues in the CDR3. Here the CDR3 DNA reads TGCAGTGCTAACGGACTAGCGCGTGTGGAAAACATTCAGTACTTC. It yields the protein CSANGLARVENIQYF.

The rearrangement joins TRBV7-2 to TRBJ1-1, with 8 positions matching TRBD1. Germline CDR1 reads SGHTA; CDR2 reads FQGNSA. Germline trimming cut 3 bases from V and 7 bases from J; bases unmatched to any gene: 7. CDR3 length: 14 amino acids. Here the CDR3 reads CASSFGPGGREAFF. As DNA, the CDR3 is TGTGCCAGCAGCTTTGGTCCAGGGGGCCGTGAAGCTTTCTTT.

This clonotype was detected ten times or more. J is TRBJ2-6 and V is TRBV2; D ambiguous. In germline, CDR1 is SNHLY, CDR2 FYNNEI. This CDR3 contains 15 residues. With 5 bases removed from V and 0 bases from J, the gap between germline ends came to 8 bases. CDR3 in amino acids: CASSKANSGANVLTF. Written as DNA, the CDR3 is TGTGCCAGCAGTAAGGCGAACTCTGGGGCCAACGTCCTGACTTTC.

The rearrangement joins TRBV2 to TRBJ1-2, with 8 nucleotides matching TRBD1. CDR3 length: 15 residues. The trim removed 6 bases at V and 6 bases at J, leaving 12 bases unmatched. Germline values: CDR1 SNHLY, CDR2 FYNNEI. The CDR3 loop is CASSKKGQGGNGYTF. In nucleotides, the CDR3 is TGTGCCAGCAGCAAGAAAGGACAGGGTGGAAATGGCTACACCTTC.

The rearrangement links TRBV7-2 to TRBJ1-1, with TRBD1 as a possible D gene (6 bases). CDR1 SGHTA and CDR2 FQGNSA come from the germline V gene. The CDR3 runs 15 residues. Trimming removed 5 bases from V and 4 bases from J, with 17 bases in between. The CDR3 loop is CASSEQGWEGTEAFF. The CDR3 DNA follows: TGTGCCAGCAGCGAACAGGGATGGGAGGGCACTGAAGCTTTCTTT. Combining the CDR3 with reference TRBV7-2 and TRBJ1-1 gives the whole variable domain GAGVSQSPSNKVTEKGKDVELRCDPISGHTALYWYRQSLGQGLEFLIYFQGNSAPDKSGLPSDRFSAERTGGSVSTLTIQRTQQEDSAVYLCASSEQGWEGTEAFFGQGTRLTVV.

The chain is built from TRBV3-1 and TRBJ2-1, with TRBD2 matching over 12 bases. After removal of 0 bases from V and 4 bases from J, the junction contained 10 bases not matched to a gene. The CDR3 totals 19 residues. Germline CDR1 is LGHDT and CDR2 is YNNKEL (reference sequence). CDR3 DNA sequence: TGTGCCAGCAGCCAAGAGGGACTAGCGGGCGGAAGTAATTACAATGAGCAGTTCTTC. Protein product: CASSQEGLAGGSNYNEQFF.

This clonotype was seen just once. The chain uses TRBV20-1 and TRBJ1-1, with D unresolved. Trimming removed 0 bases from V and 5 bases from J, with 13 bases in between. This CDR3 contains 14 residues. Looked up from germline, CDR1 is DFQATT and CDR2 is SNEGSKA (reference sequence). The CDR3 sequence is CSARDVRVRTEAFF. In DNA, the CDR3 is TGCAGTGCTAGAGATGTTAGGGTTCGGACTGAAGCTTTCTTT.